Listed below are T cell receptor beta chains from one sample, sequenced in a study of OX40 agonist ivuxolimab in advanced cancers. Assay used: immunoSEQ multiplex PCR; TCRdb lists only in-frame clones, some missing. The sample has 52,000 or so clones, approximately 84% seen once; the top ten hold about 4.6%. The specimen comprised CD4+ or CD8+ T cells sorted from blood, sampled in a trial of the OX40 agonist ivuxolimab. Receptor source: an adult with an advanced solid tumor such as melanoma, head and neck, liver or kidney cancer. CDR3s include the opening cysteine and the closing phenylalanine or tryptophan. The order of the fields is V gene, J gene, CDR3 protein.

TRBV28,TRBJ1-5,CASSFFSAPKKNSNQPQHF
TRBV25-1,TRBJ2-1,CASSEVGLDIGEQFF
TRBV7-9,TRBJ2-3,CASSLDLQAPSTDTQYF
TRBV11-2,TRBJ2-3,CASSQSDTQYF
TRBV9,TRBJ2-2,CASSEGIITGELFF
TRBV10-3,TRBJ2-7,CAAGGPYEQYF
TRBV28,TRBJ1-2,CASSGTYGYTF
TRBV6-1,TRBJ2-5,CASSEGTRQTQYF
TRBV7-4,TRBJ2-7,CASSPRTASYEQYF
TRBV5-4,TRBJ2-1,CASSMGGGVAYNEQFF
TRBV6-5,TRBJ1-2,CASSYQTGVGGSTF
TRBV12-5,TRBJ2-5,CASGSGRTGAPQYF
TRBV6-6,TRBJ2-1,CASSYGQPPTEQFF
TRBV7-2,TRBJ1-5,CASSLAAGNQPQHF
TRBV9,TRBJ1-1,CASSVGRGAAEAFF
TRBV5-4,TRBJ1-3,CASSFDSYTGNTIYF
TRBV7-6,TRBJ2-5,CASSLGAVQETQYF
TRBV6-5,TRBJ2-1,CASSYSGSYNEQFF
TRBV7-9,TRBJ1-4,CASSLDNGEKLFF
TRBV5-1,TRBJ2-7,CASSLGTDTYEQYF
TRBV5-6,TRBJ2-1,CASSGVRRLGYNEQFF
TRBV6-5,TRBJ2-1,CASSLRTIGNEQFF
TRBV11-3,TRBJ1-1,CASSLEQGVGSTEAFF
TRBV28,TRBJ2-5,CASNNRARRPWETQYF
TRBV27,TRBJ2-7,CASSLAFGPSYEQYF
TRBV7-9,TRBJ2-1,CASSLAPSGVEQFF
TRBV9,TRBJ1-3,CASSVVTGGTGANSGNTIYF
TRBV11-2,TRBJ1-1,CASSLVRQTEAFF
TRBV7-3,TRBJ2-6,CASSNSGTGANVLTF
TRBV11-2,TRBJ1-2,CASSSEGRGNYGYTF
TRBV29-1,TRBJ2-1,CSVDRLAASVQFF
TRBV7-9,TRBJ2-7,CASSSYTSGSAGF
TRBV6-6,TRBJ2-3,CASTSSGGLTDTQYF
TRBV4-3,TRBJ1-2,CASSQGQGAGYGYTF
TRBV11-2,TRBJ1-6,CASSLRGPYNSPLHF
TRBV7-6,TRBJ1-4,CASSLTVATNEKLFF
TRBV6-1,TRBJ1-2,CASSEFRSYGYTF
TRBV5-1,TRBJ2-6,CASSFWTGGSGANVLTF
TRBV5-1,TRBJ1-3,CASSLANGAPGNTIYF
TRBV9,TRBJ2-3,CASSVESSGTTDTQYF
TRBV20-1,TRBJ1-2,CSARYLRGYTF
TRBV30,TRBJ1-4,CAWGQGFEKLFF
TRBV28,TRBJ1-4,CASRQTGGGEKLFF
TRBV5-8,TRBJ1-6,CASSAGQNSPLHF
TRBV19,-,CASSIDRTTYEQYF
TRBV19,TRBJ2-1,CASTNWDNEQFF
TRBV10-3,TRBJ1-2,CAISEPISGAFLSYGYTF
TRBV28,TRBJ2-7,CASSLGRKQYF
TRBV7-2,TRBJ2-1,CASSSPWGLVNNEQFF
TRBV25-1,TRBJ2-7,CASRREAGGSYEQYF
TRBV18,TRBJ2-5,CASSPKRETQYF
TRBV5-6,TRBJ2-5,CASSAGLAGGRAETQYF
TRBV5-1,TRBJ2-7,CASSLGGTSGSPHEQYF
TRBV4-2,TRBJ2-7,CASSLGQGFYEQYF
TRBV7-6,TRBJ2-3,CASSLGPPPDTQYF
TRBV15,TRBJ2-2,CATSGLGVTAGELFF
TRBV6-4,TRBJ2-6,CASSDGTERSGANVLTF
TRBV11-2,TRBJ2-7,CASSSGGASYEQYF
TRBV7-2,TRBJ2-1,CASSPGTGGYNEQFF